Sequencing of this T cell receptor (beta chain) was carried out in a study of blood T cell repertoires in COVID-19. Study summary: Sites in the United States, Italy and Spain provided acute and convalescent COVID-19 samples. In each case, the material was cDNA or gDNA derived from T cells, B-cell-depleted T cells, or PBMCs.

Methods used by the authors: Amplifying reference gene primers gave estimates of nucleated cell counts. Profiled with immunoSEQ multiplex PCR; TCRdb holds only in-frame clones, not every one. The V and J calls and clone size come from that table; D and trimming were worked out from the DNA. The sample has roughly 420,000 clones, 88% seen once. The CDR3 is 12 residues long. V lost 5 bases to trimming and J lost 10 bases, with 11 bases between them. Germline-derived CDR1 and CDR2 are MGHRA and YSYEKL. Allocation to cohorts depended on clinical history reported by the participants. The specimen sequenced was PBMCs or T cells enriched from blood (not recorded which). The chain carries TRBV4-1 and TRBJ1-4, with TRBD1 as a possible D gene (5 bases). This receptor was identified in a woman younger than 45 with acute COVID-19. DNA for the CDR3: TGCGCCAGCAGCTACCAGGGTGCAAAACTGTTTTTT. Translation gives CASSYQGAKLFF.